This paragraph covers one TCR beta chain sequence. Its antigen is currently unknown. Reverse transcription of all isolated RNA meant that expressed TCRB transcripts were sequenced. Data came from immunoSEQ multiplex PCR; TCRdb stores just in-frame clones and leaves some out. Found here are around 250,000 clones, 13% to 15% of them singletons; the top ten hold 0.017%. V was cut by 5 bases and J by 6 bases, with 14 bases left in between. Germline CDR1 and CDR2: SGHTA and FQGNSA. The CDR3 runs 14 residues. This sample stems from a study of beta chain features in type 1 diabetes. Study-wide findings and caveats: Highly expressing activated T cells could be over-counted with a cDNA template. Patients with Type 1 diabetes showed moderately but significantly shorter TCRB CDR3s in all four CD4+ subsets.

This TCR was sampled from a man younger than 45 with type 1 diabetes. The chain joins TRBV7-2 to TRBJ1-5, with no clear D. The sequenced sample consisted of naive CD4+ T cells from blood. This chain's CDR3 is CASSLSLRGQPQHF. The CDR3 coding sequence is TGTGCCAGCAGCCTCTCGTTGCGTGGTCAGCCCCAGCATTTT.